Only a few counts were recorded for the clone carrying this T cell receptor (beta chain). Its target is unknown. This specimen belongs to a study of Ad26.COV2.S vaccination and SARS-CoV-2 variants. Study information: Trial arm assignment for the donor was COV1001 Ad26.COV2.S.

Study-wide results and caveats: It was reported that spike-specific CD8+ and CD4+ T cell responses were substantially broad after vaccination.

Indicated treatment: 15 to 20 received Ad26.COV2.S at low or high dose, single or two shots; 5 received placebo; per-sample allocation not given. At day 63 after the first vaccine or placebo injection, samples were drawn. Measured with immunoSEQ multiplex PCR; TCRdb has only the in-frame clones, and not every one. The table has under 300,000 clones, around nine tenths seen once. CDR1 is MNHEY, CDR2 SVGEGT, per germline. The CDR3 is 15 amino acids. The V end was cut by 4 bases, the J end by 6 bases, with 16 bases between. The sequencing here drew on peripheral blood, taken in a trial of Ad26.COV2.S vaccine versus placebo. The V call is TRBV6-2 or TRBV6-3, the J call TRBJ1-5, with D maybe TRBD1 (6 bases). The receptor was derived from a person aged 18 to 65 who received the Ad26.COV2.S COVID-19 vaccine or a placebo. CDR3 coding DNA: TGTGCCAGCAGTTCCCTCGGCAGGGGCCGTCAGCCCCAGCATTTT. As protein: CASSSLGRGRQPQHF.